This T cell receptor (beta chain) was found in a study of cytomegalovirus exposure and HLA in healthy donors. Study in general: A subsequent analysis stated that the 100 to 150 validation repertoires were run on the same platform as the approximately 700 first-cohort repertoires.

Donors were drawn from the approximately 130-subject validation cohort, separate from the approximately 700-subject first cohort. The CDR3 extends over 15 amino acids. Germline V gene sequence: CDR1 SGHVS, CDR2 FNYEAQ. Trimming stripped 5 bases from V and 11 bases from J, with 23 bases between. Sequencing used immunoSEQ multiplex PCR; TCRdb keeps in-frame clones, though not all of them. The data show roughly 280,000 clones, 65% to 90% seen once. Study-level results: Testing in vitro showed a few CMV-associated chains specific for CMV antigens. The finding came from a later analysis; first-cohort TCR clusters tended to co-occur in the 120 or so validation repertoires.

Notes on this clone: Its antigen is not identified.

The J gene is TRBJ2-3, the V gene TRBV7-6; D perhaps matches TRBD2 (5 bases). Sequencing input: PBMCs. This TCR was sampled from a woman aged 18-35 years in good health and CMV-seronegative. The CDR3 protein is CASSPRVAPPNMQYF. The CDR3 nucleotides read TGTGCCAGCAGCCCTCGGGTAGCGCCCCCCAATATGCAGTATTTT.